This T cell receptor (beta chain) was obtained from a study of blood T cell repertoires in COVID-19. Study in general: Samples taken during acute and convalescent COVID-19 were collected in the United States, Italy and Spain. PBMCs, B-cell-depleted T cells, or T cells provided the cDNA or gDNA that made up the material.

Original data processing: Amplification from reference gene primers served as the basis for estimated nucleated cell counts. Measured with immunoSEQ multiplex PCR; TCRdb has only the in-frame clones, and not every one. V, J and clone size reflect that table, while D and trimming were determined from the DNA. The repertoire holds 40,000 to 65,000 clones, with roughly 89% as singletons. CDR1 and CDR2 (germline): MNHEY, SVGAGI. The V end was cut by 1 base, the J end by 4 bases, with 7 bases between. The CDR3 runs to 13 residues. Sequenced: peripheral blood. The chain couples TRBV6-5 to TRBJ1-2; the D gene is possibly TRBD1 (6 bases). This clonotype was sampled from a man at least 80 years old with acute or convalescent COVID-19. Written as DNA, the CDR3 is TGTGCCAGCAGTTACTTACAGGGCTATGGCTACACCTTC. Its protein is CASSYLQGYGYTF.